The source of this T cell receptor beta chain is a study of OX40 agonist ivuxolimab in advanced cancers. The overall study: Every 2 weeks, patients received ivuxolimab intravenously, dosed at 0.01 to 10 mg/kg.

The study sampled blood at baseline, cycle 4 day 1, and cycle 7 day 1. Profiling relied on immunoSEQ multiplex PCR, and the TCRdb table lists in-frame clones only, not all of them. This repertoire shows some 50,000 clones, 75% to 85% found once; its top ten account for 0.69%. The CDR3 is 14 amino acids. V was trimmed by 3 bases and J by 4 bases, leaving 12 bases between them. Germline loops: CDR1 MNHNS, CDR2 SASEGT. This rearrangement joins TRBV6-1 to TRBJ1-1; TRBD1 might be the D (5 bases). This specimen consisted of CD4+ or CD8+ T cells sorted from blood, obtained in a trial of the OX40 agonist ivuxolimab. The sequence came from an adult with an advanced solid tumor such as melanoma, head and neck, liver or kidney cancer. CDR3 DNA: TGTGCCAGCAGTGAGTTGGGAAGGGGCACTGAAGCTTTCTTT. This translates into CASSELGRGTEAFF.